The 31 T cell receptor beta chains below were found in one sample sequenced in a study of CD8+ T cells in alopecia areata. Extraction of RNA preceded its reverse transcription into cDNA, which served as the sequencing template. Clones were read by immunoSEQ multiplex PCR, and TCRdb kept only the in-frame ones, dropping some. This sample carries over 150,000 clones, about 60% of them seen once, and the ten largest clones take roughly 0.7%. The treatment here: oral pan-JAK inhibitor, 5-10 mg twice daily. The source was CD4+ T cells sorted from blood, collected at week 4, from a patient treated with tofacitinib. These receptors came from a human donor with alopecia areata.

The chain links TRBV19 to TRBJ2-1; either TRBD1 or TRBD2 may fit D (5 bases each). This CDR3 is 16 amino acids long. Trimming removed 5 bases from V and 9 bases from J, with 23 bases in between. The germline V gene has CDR1 LNHDA and CDR2 SQIVND (reference sequence). CDR3 DNA sequence: TGTGCCAGTAGTCCGAACTCCGGGACGACCTTCGGTGAGCAGTTCTTC. It encodes CASSPNSGTTFGEQFF.

This clone was observed at least ten times. The chain employs TRBV27 and TRBJ2-7; D may be TRBD2 (5 bases). The germline gives CDR1 MNHEY, CDR2 SMNVEV (reference sequence). Trimming took 4 bases from V and 0 from J, leaving 10 bases between them. CDR3 length: 14 residues. CDR3 DNA sequence: TGTGCCAGCAGTTCCCCGGGGAACTCCTACGAGCAGTACTTC. Protein product: CASSSPGNSYEQYF.

This clone was counted only a few times. The chain uses TRBV29-1 and TRBJ2-5; D tentatively fits TRBD1 or TRBD2 (5 bases each). This CDR3 has 14 amino acids. V gave up 6 bases and J gave up 0 bases, with 14 bases separating them. CDR1 is SQVTM, CDR2 ANQGSEA, per germline. The CDR3 loop is CSVAPGTNQETQYF. CDR3 nucleotides: TGCAGCGTCGCACCCGGGACGAACCAAGAGACCCAGTACTTC.

The V and J genes are TRBV6-5 and TRBJ1-3; D gene ambiguous. With 6 bases removed from V and 0 bases from J, the gap between germline ends came to 6 bases. Germline values: CDR1 MNHEY, CDR2 SVGAGI. The CDR3 loop spans 13 amino acids. The CDR3 DNA sequence: TGTGCCAGCAGGGACCGCTCTGGAAACACCATATATTTT. Translation gives CASRDRSGNTIYF.

The V and J genes are TRBV30 and TRBJ2-7; 7 nucleotides agree with TRBD1. There are 14 residues in the CDR3. The J segment lost 4 bases and the V segment lost 7 bases, leaving 13 bases of the junction unmatched. Per germline, CDR1 GTSNPN and CDR2 SVGIG (reference sequence). The CDR3 loop is CAYPWAGGMYEQYF. The CDR3 coding sequence is TGTGCCTACCCCTGGGCAGGGGGTATGTACGAGCAGTACTTC.

The rearrangement links TRBV30 to TRBJ1-2; no clear D. CDR3 length: 13 amino acids. Germline loops: CDR1 GTSNPN, CDR2 SVGIG (reference sequence). Trimming removed 5 bases at V and 7 bases at J, with 17 bases between. CDR3 nucleotides: TGTGCCTGGTACCGGGAGACTATCCGTGGCTACACCTTC. Translated, it gives CAWYRETIRGYTF.

V and J are TRBV11-2 and TRBJ1-2; D call uncertain. The CDR3 runs 15 residues. Germline CDR1 and CDR2: SGHAT and FQNNGV. V shed 1 base and J shed 2 bases, with 11 bases lying between them. The CDR3 sequence is CASSLGGSGNYGYTF. CDR3 nucleotides: TGTGCCAGCAGCTTAGGGGGATCGGGGAACTATGGCTACACCTTC.

The rearrangement uses TRBV29-1 and TRBJ2-1; TRBD1 might be the D (6 bases). Trimming shortened V by 0 bases and J by 6 bases, and 18 bases separated the two germline ends. The CDR3 is made up of 16 amino acids. Germline V gives CDR1 SQVTM, CDR2 ANQGSEA. The CDR3: CSVEELPGIRGNEQFF. The CDR3 DNA reads as TGCAGCGTTGAAGAGCTACCCGGGATCAGGGGCAATGAGCAGTTCTTC.

This chain connects TRBV15 to TRBJ2-5; D is unclear. Between the trimmed V and J ends, which lost 3 bases and 5 bases, there was a span of 7 bases. CDR1 and CDR2 (germline): LNHNV, YYDKDF (reference sequence). CDR3 size: 12 residues. CDR3 sequence (DNA): TGTGCCACCAGCAGCGCGCGTGAGACCCAGTACTTC. Its translation is CATSSARETQYF.

This clone was recorded at least ten times. The V gene is TRBV6-6, the J gene TRBJ2-3; a weak D match, TRBD2 (6 bases). Germline V lookup: CDR1 MNHNY, CDR2 SVGAGI (reference sequence). V was cut by 8 bases and J by 0 bases, with 15 bases left in between. The CDR3 sequence is 15 residues long. DNA of the CDR3: TGTGCCAGCGTTTATGGGGGGATTAGCACAGATACGCAGTATTTT. Translating it yields CASVYGGISTDTQYF.

J is TRBJ2-5 and V is TRBV15; the D gene is possibly TRBD1 (5 bases). V was clipped by 0 bases and J by 5 bases, with 10 bases between them. Germline V gene lookup returns CDR1 LNHNV and CDR2 YYDKDF (reference sequence). The CDR3 runs to 14 residues. The CDR3 loop is CATSRDQTAETQYF. CDR3 DNA sequence: TGTGCCACCAGCAGAGATCAGACAGCGGAGACCCAGTACTTC.

The chain is built from TRBV29-1 and TRBJ1-1, with a possible D match to TRBD1 (6 bases). Germline V lookup: CDR1 SQVTM, CDR2 ANQGSEA. V was trimmed by 3 bases and J by 4 bases, leaving 15 bases between them. This CDR3 has 14 residues. The CDR3 coding sequence is TGCAGCGTTGACCGGGGGCGAAGTGGCACTGAAGCTTTCTTT. Its translation is CSVDRGRSGTEAFF.

The chain recombines TRBV9 with TRBJ2-2; possible D gene TRBD1, 5 bases. Germline V lookup: CDR1 SGDLS, CDR2 YYNGEE. Trimming removed 2 bases from V and 3 bases from J, with 11 bases in between. This CDR3 is 15 amino acids long. As DNA, the CDR3 is TGTGCCAGCAGCGTCAATGACAGACACACCGGGGAGCTGTTTTTT. Translating it yields CASSVNDRHTGELFF.

The chain joins TRBV7-8 to TRBJ1-5, with D hard to call. This CDR3 comprises 12 residues. The germline V gene has CDR1 SGHVS and CDR2 FQNEAQ. Trimming stripped 3 bases from V and 5 bases from J, with 5 bases between. CDR3 sequence reads: CASSFPHQPQHF. CDR3 nucleotides: TGTGCCAGCAGCTTTCCCCATCAGCCCCAGCATTTT.

The chain's CDR3 is CASRAPGTGRNQPQHF. CDR3 bases: TGTGCCAGCAGGGCTCCCGGGACTGGGCGCAATCAGCCCCAGCATTTT. The chain couples TRBV2 to TRBJ1-5; possibly TRBD1 for D (5 bases). Germline CDR1 and CDR2: SNHLY and FYNNEI. The V end lost 6 bases, the J end lost 2 bases, and 17 bases lay between the germline ends. This CDR3 has 16 amino acids.

This clone turned up a few times. V usage is TRBV7-9 and J usage is TRBJ2-3, with 8 bases that match TRBD2. Per the germline V gene, CDR1 is SEHNR and CDR2 is FQNEAQ (reference sequence). The CDR3 is 12 amino acids. V lost 4 bases, J lost 6 bases, and 0 bases stayed unmatched. In DNA, the CDR3 is TGTGCCAGCAGCTCGGGAGGGGATACGCAGTATTTT. It encodes CASSSGGDTQYF.

This clone turned up a few times. V gene TRBV29-1 combines with J gene TRBJ2-5; 10 nucleotides match TRBD1. V was pared by 2 bases and J by 7 bases, with 10 bases of the junction left unmatched. The CDR3 loop spans 15 amino acids. Germline V lookup: CDR1 SQVTM, CDR2 ANQGSEA. The CDR3 nucleotides read TGCAGCGTTGAATCAAGGACAGGGGGGCGCGGGACCCAGTACTTC. Protein: CSVESRTGGRGTQYF.

The rearrangement links TRBV29-1 to TRBJ2-1; TRBD2 agrees at 8 bases. Germline loops: CDR1 SQVTM, CDR2 ANQGSEA. V lost 4 bases and J lost 8; bases outside the gene matches: 10. The CDR3 has 14 amino acids. The CDR3 sequence is CSVAGAGGAHEQFF. The CDR3, as DNA: TGCAGCGTTGCCGGGGCGGGAGGTGCCCATGAGCAGTTCTTC.

This chain connects TRBV29-1 to TRBJ2-2; possibly TRBD1 for D (6 bases). The CDR3 runs to 14 residues. With 4 bases removed from V and 5 bases from J, the gap between germline ends came to 14 bases. The germline V gene has CDR1 SQVTM and CDR2 ANQGSEA. In nucleotides, the CDR3 is TGCAGCGTTGTAAAGGGGGATTGGACCGGGGAGCTGTTTTTT. Protein sequence: CSVVKGDWTGELFF.

The CDR3 bases are TGCAGCGTTGATCGACAGGGGGGGAGGTATGAGCAGTTCTTC. Protein product: CSVDRQGGRYEQFF. The chain carries TRBV29-1 and TRBJ2-1; TRBD1 aligns across 9 bases. V lost 3 bases to trimming and J lost 8 bases; unmatched junction nucleotides: 8. Germline V gives CDR1 SQVTM, CDR2 ANQGSEA. The CDR3 loop spans 14 amino acids.

J is TRBJ2-3 and V is TRBV29-1; D gene uncertain. With 2 bases removed from V and 3 bases from J, the gap between germline ends came to 9 bases. Germline lookup yields CDR1 SQVTM and CDR2 ANQGSEA. The CDR3 runs 13 residues. As DNA, the CDR3 is TGCAGCGTTGAATGGATCATTACAGATACGCAGTATTTT. Residues: CSVEWIITDTQYF.

Regarding this clone: Other DNA sequences in the sample encode the same CDR3. This chain uses TRBV29-1 with TRBJ2-1, with TRBD2 identical over 10 bases. Germline-derived CDR1 and CDR2 are SQVTM and ANQGSEA. The CDR3 contains 19 residues. Unmatched junction bases numbered 21, after V lost 6 bases and J lost 4 bases. This chain's CDR3 is CSVHLKREGSHIPYNEQFF. CDR3 nucleotide sequence: TGCAGCGTCCACCTGAAGCGGGAGGGTAGTCACATCCCTTACAATGAGCAGTTCTTC.

This clone is a singleton in its sample. The chain has TRBV4-1 and TRBJ2-4, with D perhaps given as TRBD1 or TRBD2 (5 bases each). The CDR3 sequence is 14 residues long. Germline V gene sequence: CDR1 MGHRA, CDR2 YSYEKL. Between the trimmed V and J ends, which lost 0 bases and 8 bases, there was a span of 11 bases. CDR3 region: CASSQDPGADIQYF. CDR3 DNA sequence: TGCGCCAGCAGCCAAGATCCCGGGGCCGACATTCAGTACTTC.

The rearrangement links TRBV29-1 to TRBJ2-2; 9 bases fit TRBD2. This CDR3 has 14 residues. The germline V gene has CDR1 SQVTM and CDR2 ANQGSEA. V lost 3 bases and J lost 7; bases outside the gene matches: 6. The CDR3 bases are TGCAGCGTTGAGGCTAGCGGGAAAGGCGGGGAGCTGTTTTTT. Protein: CSVEASGKGGELFF.

Only a few counts were recorded for this clone. The chain employs TRBV7-9 and TRBJ1-1; 7 nucleotides match TRBD1. The V gene end was trimmed by 6 bases and the J gene end by 8 bases; junction bases not matched to a gene: 12. The CDR3 contains 14 residues. CDR1 and CDR2 (germline): SEHNR, FQNEAQ (reference sequence). CDR3 region: CASRGTGAFAEAFF. The DNA of the CDR3 is TGTGCCAGCAGAGGAACAGGGGCCTTTGCGGAAGCTTTCTTT.

The V and J genes are TRBV10-3 and TRBJ1-2; 7 nucleotides line up with TRBD1. The CDR3 is 12 amino acids. V lost 10 bases to trimming and J lost 4 bases; unmatched junction nucleotides: 6. Germline lookup yields CDR1 ENHRY and CDR2 SYGVKD. CDR3 protein: CATQGGGYGYTF. CDR3 coding DNA: TGTGCCACCCAGGGGGGCGGCTATGGCTACACCTTC.

The chain carries TRBV7-2 and TRBJ2-1; no reliable D call. V was pared by 9 bases and J by 7 bases, with 7 bases between. This CDR3 is built from 10 residues. Germline assignment: CDR1 SGHTA and CDR2 FQGNSA. CDR3 region: CASVSNEQFF. CDR3 in DNA: TGTGCCAGTGTTTCAAATGAGCAGTTCTTC.

The chain uses TRBV2 and TRBJ1-2; D unresolved. Trimming cost V 4 bases and J 4 bases, with 10 bases left between them. The CDR3 runs to 13 residues. CDR1 and CDR2 (germline): SNHLY, FYNNEI. In DNA form, the CDR3 reads TGTGCCAGCAGTGGGGAGGTGGCCTATGGCTACACCTTC. Protein product: CASSGEVAYGYTF.

V gene TRBV15 combines with J gene TRBJ2-1; 9 bases agree with TRBD2. Per the germline V gene, CDR1 is LNHNV and CDR2 is YYDKDF (reference sequence). The trim removed 5 bases at V and 7 bases at J, leaving 9 bases unmatched. The CDR3 sequence is 15 residues long. The chain's CDR3 is CATSSTSGYRNEQFF. The DNA of the CDR3 is TGTGCCACCAGCTCGACTAGCGGCTACCGAAATGAGCAGTTCTTC.

V gene TRBV7-2 combines with J gene TRBJ2-7, with a tentative D call TRBD1 (5 bases). Trimming took 5 bases from V and 6 from J, leaving 14 bases between them. Per germline, CDR1 SGHTA and CDR2 FQGNSA. The CDR3 extends over 13 amino acids. DNA for the CDR3: TGTGCCAGCAGCGCCCGCTTAAGGGGCGAGCAGTACTTC. This translates into CASSARLRGEQYF.

This clone was detected a few times. The DNA for the CDR3 is TGTGCCTGGAGTGTTGTAGATACGCAGTATTTT. The encoded protein is CAWSVVDTQYF. The V and J genes are TRBV30 and TRBJ2-3; D unclear. The CDR3 contains 11 residues. V lost 0 bases to trimming and J lost 5 bases, with 3 bases between them. The germline CDR1 and CDR2 sequences are GTSNPN and SVGIG (reference sequence).